This T cell receptor (beta chain) is from a study of beta chain features in type 1 diabetes. V shed 3 bases and J shed 4 bases, with 7 bases lying between them. The CDR3 runs 12 residues. CDR1 and CDR2 from the germline V gene are MGHDK and SYGVNS. Findings and caveats of the study: A closer apparent resemblance between naive, central memory and Treg TCRB repertoires was seen in patients than in healthy donors. A moderate, significant TCRB CDR3 shortening appeared in type 1 diabetes across four CD4+ subsets.

As concerns this clone: What it recognizes is unknown.

Expressed TCRB transcripts were sequenced because the entire RNA isolate underwent reverse transcription. Method: immunoSEQ multiplex PCR; TCRdb's copy keeps in-frame clones and lacks some. The table records about 160,000 clones, approximately 62% of them present only once. In all sorted populations, purity surpassed 98%. This sequence originates from a man in his thirties or forties with type 1 diabetes. Material for sequencing was naive CD4+ T cells from blood. The chain is built from TRBV25-1 and TRBJ2-7; D ambiguous. The CDR3 sequence: CASSDRGYEQYF. The CDR3 nucleotides are TGTGCCAGCAGTGATCGCGGATACGAGCAGTACTTC.